The 29 T cell receptor beta chains below all came from one sample that was sequenced in a study of beta chain features in type 1 diabetes. Study results and limitations: Shorter TCRB CDR3s, moderately but significantly so, marked every one of the four CD4+ subsets in Type 1 diabetes patients.

No antigen has been assigned to these receptors. The authors reverse transcribed all of the isolated RNA, so sequencing captured expressed TCRB transcripts. Sequenced by immunoSEQ multiplex PCR; TCRdb stores in-frame clones only, minus some. The top ten hold more than 0.1% of the sample, which has around 690,000 clones, roughly 12% seen once. The sequenced sample consisted of naive CD4+ T cells from blood. The receptors here all came from a man aged 30-40 years with type 1 diabetes.

V and J are TRBV28 and TRBJ2-5; TRBD2 might be the D (6 bases). The germline V gene has CDR1 MDHEN and CDR2 SYDVKM. V was clipped by 2 bases and J by 5 bases, with 9 bases between them. The CDR3 spans 13 residues. Here the CDR3 DNA reads TGTGCCAGCAGTTTAGGGGGGACGGAGACCCAGTACTTC. It yields the protein CASSLGGTETQYF.

This clone was recorded a few times. This specimen includes other DNA sequences encoding the same CDR3. V is TRBV7-9 and J is TRBJ2-5; D is undetermined. This CDR3 spans 14 amino acids. Trimming stripped 4 bases from V and 2 bases from J, with 11 bases between. CDR1 is SEHNR and CDR2 is FQNEAQ in the germline V gene (reference sequence). The CDR3: CASSSTGPQETQYF. The CDR3 DNA follows: TGTGCCAGCAGCTCAACCGGGCCTCAAGAGACCCAGTACTTC. The whole variable domain, filled in from reference TRBV7-9 and TRBJ2-5, reads DTGVSQNPRHKITKRGQNVTFRCDPISEHNRLYWYRQTLGQGPEFLTYFQNEAQLEKSRLLSDRFSAERPKGSFSTLEIQRTEQGDSAMYLCASSSTGPQETQYFGPGTRLLVL.

This clone appeared a few times. The chain couples TRBV6-5 to TRBJ2-4; D perhaps matches TRBD1 (6 bases). V shed 6 bases and J shed 8 bases, with 17 bases lying between them. Germline CDR1 MNHEY, CDR2 SVGAGI. The length of the CDR3 is 14 residues. CDR3 residues: CASRIGTYGDIQYF. The CDR3 DNA reads TGTGCCAGCAGAATCGGGACATATGGTGACATTCAGTACTTC.

The DNA of the CDR3 is TGTGCCAGCACCTATACAGGGACCTCTGGAAACACCATATATTTT. Translation gives CASTYTGTSGNTIYF. The rearrangement joins TRBV6-6 to TRBJ1-3, with TRBD1 as a possible D gene (6 bases). With 7 bases removed from V and 0 bases from J, the gap between germline ends came to 13 bases. The CDR3 loop spans 15 amino acids. CDR1 is MNHNY, CDR2 SVGAGI, per germline (reference sequence).

The chain recombines TRBV4-2 with TRBJ1-2, with 7 bases fitting TRBD1. The CDR3 has 15 amino acids. Trimming cost V 0 bases and J 4 bases; bases outside gene matches: 5. CDR1 and CDR2 (germline): LGHNA, YNFKEQ. DNA for the CDR3: TGTGCCAGCAGCCAAGACCGCACAGGGGTCTATGGCTACACCTTC. Translated: CASSQDRTGVYGYTF.

This sequence joins TRBV6-6 and TRBJ1-5; tentative D call: TRBD1 (6 bases). Per germline, CDR1 MNHNY and CDR2 SVGAGI (reference sequence). This CDR3 is built from 14 residues. Trimming cost V 10 bases and J 9 bases, with 22 bases left between them. The CDR3: CATSSGQSTGPQHF. The CDR3 region has the DNA TGTGCCACCTCATCAGGACAGTCGACCGGGCCCCAGCATTTT.

The CDR3 loop is CASSLHDRGNTEAFF. The CDR3, as DNA: TGCGCCAGCAGCTTGCACGACAGGGGGAACACTGAAGCTTTCTTT. This chain joins TRBV5-1 and TRBJ1-1; 8 bases map to TRBD1. V trimming: 1 base; J trimming: 1 base; junction bases outside the gene matches: 3. This CDR3 comprises 15 residues. Germline CDR1 is SGHRS and CDR2 is YFSETQ.

This clone has just a few counts. V and J are TRBV11-3 and TRBJ2-3, with TRBD2 identical over 8 bases. The V segment lost 1 base and the J segment 2 bases; nucleotides outside the gene matches: 5. From germline, CDR1 is SGHNT and CDR2 YENEEA. The CDR3 sequence is 16 residues long. The CDR3 DNA is TGTGCCAGCAGCTTAGTCCCGGGGGGGTTCACAGATACGCAGTATTTT. This sequence encodes CASSLVPGGFTDTQYF.

This clone was recorded a few times. The chain joins TRBV11-2 to TRBJ2-1; the D gene is possibly TRBD2 (6 bases). This CDR3 has 11 amino acids. V dropped 1 base and J dropped 14 bases, with 9 bases sitting between them. CDR1 and CDR2 (germline): SGHAT, FQNNGV. DNA of the CDR3: TGTGCCAGCAGCTTAGGGACTACCGAGTTCTTC. This sequence encodes CASSLGTTEFF.

J is TRBJ2-7 and V is TRBV11-2; a possible D gene is TRBD2 (5 bases). Germline CDR1 is SGHAT and CDR2 is FQNNGV. The V gene lost 1 base and the J gene lost 2 bases, with 9 bases spanning the gap. This CDR3 is 14 amino acids long. CDR3 sequence (DNA): TGTGCCAGCAGCTTAGGTGGGCGGGCCTACGAGCAGTACTTC. Residues: CASSLGGRAYEQYF.

This clone has only a few counts. The genes are TRBV30 and TRBJ2-5; 7 nucleotides match TRBD1. Germline-derived CDR1 and CDR2 are GTSNPN and SVGIG (reference sequence). J lost 3 bases, V lost 5 bases, and 6 bases had no gene match. This CDR3 region has 13 residues. CDR3 DNA sequence: TGTGCCTGGGACCGACAGGGCAAAGAGACCCAGTACTTC. Translation gives CAWDRQGKETQYF.

This clone was observed a few times. This rearrangement joins TRBV5-1 to TRBJ2-7; TRBD1 agrees at 8 bases. J lost 2 bases, V lost 5 bases, and 6 bases had no gene match. Germline CDR1 and CDR2: SGHRS and YFSETQ. This CDR3 spans 14 amino acids. The CDR3 protein is CASRPGQDAYEQYF. In DNA form, the CDR3 reads TGCGCCAGCAGACCGGGACAGGACGCCTACGAGCAGTACTTC.

The gene calls are TRBV11-2 and TRBJ2-7, with no clear D. V lost 0 bases to trimming and J lost 2 bases, with 5 bases between them. Looked up from germline, CDR1 is SGHAT and CDR2 is FQNNGV. The CDR3 is made up of 13 amino acids. Here the CDR3 reads CASSLDRPYEQYF. As DNA, the CDR3 is TGTGCCAGCAGCTTAGACAGGCCCTACGAGCAGTACTTC.

There are a few counts of this clone. This chain joins TRBV28 and TRBJ2-4, with TRBD2 matching 8 bases. Germline V gene data show CDR1 as MDHEN and CDR2 as SYDVKM. Trimming removed 9 bases from V and 0 bases from J; junction bases left unmatched: 7. This CDR3 spans 15 amino acids. CDR3 residues: CASHSGILAKNIQYF. In DNA form, the CDR3 reads TGTGCCAGTCATAGCGGGATCCTAGCCAAAAACATTCAGTACTTC. Combining the CDR3 with reference TRBV28 and TRBJ2-4 gives the whole variable domain DVKVTQSSRYLVKRTGEKVFLECVQDMDHENMFWYRQDPGLGLRLIYFSYDVKMKEKGDIPEGYSVSREKKERFSLILESASTNQTSMYLCASHSGILAKNIQYFGAGTRLSVL.

The table lists this clone with a few counts. The chain joins TRBV9 to TRBJ2-3; D possibly matches TRBD1 or TRBD2 (5 bases each). V was pared by 3 bases and J by 5 bases, with 19 bases between. Germline V gives CDR1 SGDLS, CDR2 YYNGEE. The CDR3 has 16 amino acids. Written as DNA, the CDR3 is TGTGCCAGCAGCGCCCATCACCAGGGAGAAGGAGATACGCAGTATTTT. It specifies CASSAHHQGEGDTQYF.

This clone was detected only a few times. The genes are TRBV2 and TRBJ1-4, with 8 bases fitting TRBD1. Germline CDR1 SNHLY, CDR2 FYNNEI. This CDR3 is 14 amino acids long. V lost 2 bases, J lost 8 bases, and 4 bases stayed unmatched. CDR3 DNA: TGTGCCAGCAGTGAACAGGGGGCTGGGGAAAAACTGTTTTTT. It translates to CASSEQGAGEKLFF.

In its sample, this clone was seen a few times. This chain uses TRBV27 with TRBJ1-3; no reliable D call. With 4 bases removed from V and 7 bases from J, the gap between germline ends came to 17 bases. The CDR3 runs to 15 residues. Germline CDR1 MNHEY, CDR2 SMNVEV (reference sequence). The chain's CDR3 is CASSSSYPERNTIYF. For the CDR3, the DNA is TGTGCCAGCAGTTCTTCCTACCCGGAGAGGAACACCATATATTTT.

The table lists this clone with a few counts. The chain has TRBV2 and TRBJ1-4, with a tentative D call TRBD1 (6 bases). Trimming stripped 8 bases from V and 8 bases from J, with 12 bases between. CDR3 length: 12 amino acids. Germline-derived CDR1 and CDR2 are SNHLY and FYNNEI. The CDR3 here is CASGRGREKLFF. The CDR3 DNA sequence: TGTGCCAGCGGCAGGGGCCGAGAAAAACTGTTTTTT.

A remark on this clone: Different DNA sequences within this sample yield the same CDR3. The V call is TRBV5-1, the J call TRBJ2-7, with D tentatively TRBD1 or TRBD2 (5 bases each). CDR3 size: 14 residues. The V end was cut by 2 bases, the J end by 1 base, with 10 bases between. Germline assignment: CDR1 SGHRS and CDR2 YFSETQ. DNA for the CDR3: TGCGCCAGCAGCTTCGGGACGGGTTCCTACGAGCAGTACTTC. This sequence encodes CASSFGTGSYEQYF.

This clone has more than one count but fewer than ten. V is TRBV28 and J is TRBJ2-7; 9 nucleotides match TRBD1. This CDR3 comprises 14 residues. Germline-derived CDR1 and CDR2 are MDHEN and SYDVKM. The trim removed 6 bases at V and 6 bases at J, leaving 9 bases unmatched. CDR3 sequence reads: CASSLRTGAREQYF. The CDR3, as DNA: TGTGCCAGCAGCCTCCGGACAGGGGCACGCGAGCAGTACTTC.

The chain recombines TRBV10-3 with TRBJ2-2; D remains ambiguous. Germline CDR1 is ENHRY and CDR2 is SYGVKD. CDR3 length equals 13 residues. V dropped 5 bases and J dropped 6 bases, with 10 bases sitting between them. CDR3 nucleotide sequence: TGTGCCATCAGTTCCCTAGAGGCCGGGGAGCTGTTTTTT. Amino acids: CAISSLEAGELFF.

In its sample, this clone was seen a few times. For the CDR3, the DNA is TGCGCCAGCAGCCAAATTCCAACAGGGGGGGAGCAGCCCCAGCATTTT. This gives the protein CASSQIPTGGEQPQHF. The V gene is TRBV5-1, the J gene TRBJ1-5; TRBD1 matches 8 bases. The V and J ends lost 4 bases and 7 bases, in that order; junction bases with no gene match: 13. Germline values: CDR1 SGHRS, CDR2 YFSETQ. The CDR3 totals 16 residues. Based on the CDR3 plus reference TRBV5-1 and TRBJ1-5, the full variable domain is KAGVTQTPRYLIKTRGQQVTLSCSPISGHRSVSWYQQTPGQGLQFLFEYFSETQRNKGNFPGRFSGRQFSNSRSEMNVSTLELGDSALYLCASSQIPTGGEQPQHFGDGTRLSIL.

A few counts support this clone. The chain couples TRBV10-3 to TRBJ2-2; 11 bases map to TRBD1. The CDR3 sequence is 16 residues long. In germline, CDR1 is ENHRY, CDR2 SYGVKD. J lost 5 bases, V lost 8 bases, and 10 bases had no gene match. CDR3 DNA: TGTGCCATCGGGACGTCGGGACAGGGGGTTACCGGGGAGCTGTTTTTT. Amino acid sequence: CAIGTSGQGVTGELFF.

The chain is built from TRBV14 and TRBJ2-7; no definite D call. The CDR3 totals 13 residues. V dropped 0 bases and J dropped 4 bases, with 7 bases sitting between them. Germline loops: CDR1 SGHDN, CDR2 FVKESK. The CDR3 sequence: CASSQEGGYEQYF. In nucleotides, the CDR3 is TGTGCCAGCAGCCAAGAGGGTGGTTACGAGCAGTACTTC.

This clone was counted a few times. The rearrangement joins TRBV7-2 to TRBJ1-2; maybe TRBD1 (5 bases). Germline V gene data show CDR1 as SGHTA and CDR2 as FQGNSA. Trimming cost V 5 bases and J 8 bases, with 12 bases left between them. The CDR3 has 12 amino acids. CDR3 nucleotides: TGTGCCAGCAGCCCAGGGATCGGGGGCTACACCTTC. Translation: CASSPGIGGYTF.

The chain recombines TRBV29-1 with TRBJ1-2; 10 positions match TRBD1. The germline V gene has CDR1 SQVTM and CDR2 ANQGSEA. This CDR3 comprises 14 residues. The V and J ends lost 5 bases and 3 bases, in that order; junction bases with no gene match: 6. The CDR3 region is CSVTGGQGDYGYTF. CDR3 DNA: TGCAGCGTTACCGGCGGACAGGGGGACTATGGCTACACCTTC.

This rearrangement joins TRBV19 to TRBJ2-7, with D perhaps being TRBD1 or TRBD2 (7 bases each). Trimming removed 4 bases at V and 2 bases at J, with 15 bases between. The CDR3 loop spans 15 amino acids. CDR1 and CDR2 (germline): LNHDA, SQIVND (reference sequence). The CDR3 is CASSRQGGGPYEQYF. CDR3 in DNA: TGTGCCAGTAGTAGACAGGGAGGGGGACCCTACGAGCAGTACTTC.

This clone has only a few counts. The chain recombines TRBV7-9 with TRBJ2-7; tentative D call: TRBD2 (5 bases). CDR1 is SEHNR, CDR2 FQNEAQ, per germline (reference sequence). CDR3 length: 13 amino acids. Trimming removed 5 bases from V and 5 bases from J, with 13 bases in between. DNA for the CDR3: TGTGCCAGCAGCCCAGCGGTGGTGAACGAGCAGTACTTC. It is translated as CASSPAVVNEQYF.

The chain joins TRBV30 to TRBJ2-5, with a weak D call TRBD2 (6 bases). The CDR3 contains 15 residues. Per germline, CDR1 GTSNPN and CDR2 SVGIG (reference sequence). V lost 7 bases, J lost 0 bases, and 18 bases lay in between. The CDR3 reads CALAHIGSNQETQYF. CDR3 nucleotide sequence: TGTGCCTTAGCACATATCGGGAGCAACCAAGAGACCCAGTACTTC.